The rows below give T cell receptor beta chains drawn from one sample of a study of blood T cell repertoires in COVID-19. Clones were sequenced by immunoSEQ multiplex PCR, and TCRdb holds only the in-frame ones, with some missing. This table has 200,000 to 250,000 clones, more than 75% appearing once. The sample consisted of peripheral blood. These TCRs come from a human donor in a cohort sampled during active COVID-19. Both conserved end residues are part of each CDR3. A D gene is named only where the DNA matches it firmly. The size of a clone is reported for some rows only, either as once, few or many, or as a class for expanded clones.

TRBJ2-7	TRBD2	.	TRBV5-5	TGTGCCAGCAGCTTCCGTGGGACTAGCGTCTACGAGCAGTACTTC	CASSFRGTSVYEQYF
TRBJ2-7	.	.	TRBV5-1	TGCGCCAGCAGCCTCGATGGACTTAACTACGAGCAGTACTTC	CASSLDGLNYEQYF
TRBJ1-2	TRBD1	.	TRBV5-8	TGTGCCAGCAGCCCGAGTCAAGGGGGCGGCTATGGCTACACCTTC	CASSPSQGGGYGYTF
TRBJ1-1	TRBD1	.	TRBV6-2/TRBV6-3	TGTGCCAGCAGTCCCATCGGACAGGGGGCGGTTGAAGCTTTCTTT	CASSPIGQGAVEAFF
TRBJ2-1	TRBD2	.	TRBV2	TGTGCCAGCAGCCCTGGACTAGCGGGAGGGAATGAGCAGTTCTTC	CASSPGLAGGNEQFF
TRBJ1-1	TRBD1	.	TRBV27	TGTGCCAGCAGTCCCCGTACAGGGGGCGGTGACTCTGAAGCTTTCTTT	CASSPRTGGGDSEAFF
TRBJ2-7	TRBD1	.	TRBV9	TGTGCCAGCAGCGCAACAGGGGAGAACTACGAGCAGTACTTC	CASSATGENYEQYF
TRBJ1-1	.	once	TRBV27	TGTGCCAGCAGTTTATCCTCCCTGCTATTGAACACTGAAGCTTTCTTT	CASSLSSLLLNTEAFF
TRBJ2-1	TRBD1	.	TRBV19	TGTGCCAGTATCCGGGACAGTCAACCCCACAATGAGCAGTTCTTC	CASIRDSQPHNEQFF
TRBJ2-3	TRBD1	.	TRBV6-5	TGTGCCAGCAGTTACAGTACAGGGGCGGGCACAGATACGCAGTATTTT	CASSYSTGAGTDTQYF
TRBJ2-7	.	few	TRBV28	TGTGCCAGCAACCGGGGGATCGAGCAGTACTTC	CASNRGIEQYF
TRBJ1-5	TRBD1	.	TRBV28	TGTGCCAGCAGTAAGGACAGGGGGCTAATTCAGCCCCAGCATTTT	CASSKDRGLIQPQHF
TRBJ1-1	.	.	TRBV29-1	TGCAGCGTTGAAGAGGGGCACAAGAACACTGAAGCTTTCTTT	CSVEEGHKNTEAFF
TRBJ1-1	TRBD1	.	TRBV27	TGTGCCAGCAGTCTCAGGACAGGGGGTTTGGACACTGAAGCTTTCTTT	CASSLRTGGLDTEAFF
TRBJ1-2	.	.	TRBV7-2	TGTGCCAGCAGCCCCTCGGTTGGGGCGAAGGGCTACACCTTC	CASSPSVGAKGYTF
TRBJ1-1	.	.	TRBV27	TGTGCCAGCAGTCTGAGCACAGAGTACACTGAAGCTTTCTTT	CASSLSTEYTEAFF
TRBJ1-1	TRBD1	.	TRBV10-3	TGTGCCATCAGTGCAGGGGGCCTCTCCGGCGGGGACGAAGCTTTCTTT	CAISAGGLSGGDEAFF
TRBJ1-6	.	.	TRBV7-2	TGTGCCAGCAGCCCAAACGGGGTCTATTCACCCCTCCACTTT	CASSPNGVYSPLHF
TRBJ1-2	TRBD1	.	TRBV28	TGTGCCAGCAGTTCACCCCCGGGACAGGGGGGCGGCTACACCTTC	CASSSPPGQGGGYTF
TRBJ2-5	TRBD1	once	TRBV11-2	TGTGCCAGCAGCCGACAGGGGGCAGTTTATTCAGAGACCCAGTACTTC	CASSRQGAVYSETQYF